The rows below give T cell receptor beta chains drawn from one sample of a study of lymphopenia after photon versus proton radiotherapy. This table comes from immunoSEQ multiplex PCR, and its TCRdb copy is limited to in-frame clones, with some not included. Altogether tens of thousands of clones are present, more than 90% being singletons, with the ten largest covering approximately 19%. The sequencing used peripheral blood, collected from a patient treated with photon-based radiotherapy. These receptors all come from a woman between 35 and 50 years old with cholangiocarcinoma. CDR3s include the opening cysteine and the closing phenylalanine or tryptophan. D genes are given only for firm matches. Only some rows state a clone size, as once, few, many or a class for expanded clones.

J gene,clone size,D gene,V gene,CDR3 length,CDR3 protein,CDR3 DNA
TRBJ2-1,-,TRBD1,TRBV28,13,CAISTGGLDEQFF,TGTGCCATCTCGACAGGGGGCTTGGATGAGCAGTTCTTC
TRBJ1-1,-,-,TRBV30,12,CAWSWENTEAFF,TGTGCCTGGAGTTGGGAAAACACTGAAGCTTTCTTT
TRBJ2-3,-,TRBD2,TRBV5-1,16,CASSDGLAGVADTQYF,TGCGCCAGCAGCGACGGACTAGCGGGAGTCGCAGATACGCAGTATTTT
TRBJ1-5,-,-,TRBV4-3,14,CASSQDLGNQPQHF,TGCGCCAGCAGCCAAGATCTCGGGAATCAGCCCCAGCATTTT
TRBJ1-1,-,-,TRBV2,12,CASSAQGTEAFF,TGTGCCAGCAGCGCACAGGGTACTGAAGCTTTCTTT
TRBJ2-7,few,-,TRBV28,12,CASARGVYEQYF,TGTGCCAGCGCTAGGGGGGTATACGAGCAGTACTTC
TRBJ1-1,-,TRBD1,TRBV7-9,15,CASSLTGKPNTEAFF,TGTGCCAGCAGCTTGACAGGGAAACCGAACACTGAAGCTTTCTTT
TRBJ2-7,-,TRBD1,TRBV30,14,CAGDRDRGEYEQYF,TGTGCCGGCGACCGGGACAGGGGCGAATACGAGCAGTACTTC
TRBJ2-1,-,-,TRBV7-2,16,CASSLDYMGGKNEQFF,TGTGCCAGCAGCTTAGACTATATGGGCGGTAAAAATGAGCAGTTCTTC
TRBJ2-7,-,-,TRBV2,14,CASSLGEKRREQYF,TGTGCCAGCTCTCTTGGGGAGAAGAGGCGCGAGCAGTACTTC
TRBJ1-3,once,-,TRBV11-2,17,CASSLSLGRSSGNTIYF,TGTGCCAGCAGCTTAAGTTTAGGTCGAAGCTCTGGAAACACCATATATTTT
TRBJ2-7,-,-,TRBV6-5,12,CASSYDAYEQYF,TGTGCCAGCAGTTACGACGCCTACGAGCAGTACTTC
TRBJ1-2,-,TRBD1,TRBV6-6,15,CASRDRLISNYGYTF,TGTGCCAGCCGGGACAGGCTAATTTCTAACTATGGCTACACCTTC
TRBJ2-1,once,-,TRBV6-5,15,CASRPLHTGSNEQFF,TGTGCCAGCAGACCACTACATACAGGGAGTAATGAGCAGTTCTTC
TRBJ1-2,-,-,TRBV5-4,14,CASSPGRREDGYTF,TGTGCCAGCAGCCCGGGCCGCAGGGAGGATGGCTACACCTTC
TRBJ1-1,-,TRBD1,TRBV28,15,CASSIIRTGNTEAFF,TGTGCCAGCAGTATCATCCGGACAGGGAACACTGAAGCTTTCTTT
TRBJ2-2,-,TRBD2,TRBV28,17,CASSSPGTSGRTGELFF,TGTGCCAGCAGTTCACCTGGGACTAGCGGGAGGACCGGGGAGCTGTTTTTT
TRBJ1-2,-,-,TRBV4-1,15,CASSLTVAANYGYTF,TGCGCCAGCAGCCTGACAGTGGCAGCGAACTATGGCTACACCTTC
TRBJ2-3,-,-,TRBV30,14,CAWGEQFFTDTQYF,TGTGCCTGGGGGGAGCAGTTTTTCACAGATACGCAGTATTTT
TRBJ1-1,-,-,TRBV5-1,16,CASSSPRGASDTEAFF,TGCGCCAGCAGCTCTCCTCGGGGGGCATCGGACACTGAAGCTTTCTTT
TRBJ2-1,-,-,TRBV5-6,12,CASSQTRNEQFF,TGTGCCAGCAGCCAAACTAGGAATGAGCAGTTCTTC
TRBJ1-6,-,TRBD1,TRBV6-6,15,CASSSGTGGNSPLHF,TGTGCCAGCAGTTCCGGGACAGGCGGCAATTCACCCCTCCACTTT
TRBJ2-1,-,TRBD2,TRBV28,15,CASSLGTSGRYEQFF,TGTGCCAGCAGTTTAGGGACTAGCGGGAGGTATGAGCAGTTCTTC
TRBJ1-2,-,-,TRBV18,14,CASSPRSGVGGYTF,TGTGCCAGCTCACCACGTTCCGGGGTCGGGGGCTACACCTTC
TRBJ1-1,-,-,TRBV4-1,15,CASSGVAAVNTEAFF,TGCGCCAGCAGTGGTGTGGCTGCTGTGAACACTGAAGCTTTCTTT
TRBJ2-1,-,-,TRBV7-9,17,CASSLALGKGSYNEQFF,TGTGCCAGCAGCTTAGCCCTGGGAAAGGGCTCCTACAATGAGCAGTTCTTC
TRBJ2-1,-,-,TRBV2,13,CASRGGSGNEQFF,TGTGCCAGCAGGGGGGGATCCGGAAATGAGCAGTTCTTC
TRBJ2-2,-,-,TRBV10-1,15,CASSEEALGTGELFF,TGCGCCAGCAGTGAAGAGGCGTTGGGCACCGGGGAGCTGTTTTTT
TRBJ1-1,-,TRBD1,TRBV28,15,CASSFPGQGVSEAFF,TGTGCCAGCAGTTTCCCCGGACAGGGGGTTAGTGAAGCTTTCTTT
TRBJ1-1,-,-,TRBV10-3,14,CAISPTKQNTEAFF,TGTGCCATCAGTCCAACAAAACAGAACACTGAAGCTTTCTTT
TRBJ2-7,-,-,TRBV11-3,11,CASSFSREQYF,TGTGCCAGCAGCTTCTCGAGGGAGCAGTACTTC
TRBJ1-1,-,TRBD1,TRBV7-9,15,CASSLSDRVETEAFF,TGTGCCAGCAGCCTTTCTGACAGGGTAGAGACTGAAGCTTTCTTT
TRBJ1-2,-,-,TRBV9,14,CASSPMGANYGYTF,TGTGCCAGCAGCCCGATGGGGGCTAACTATGGCTACACCTTC
TRBJ1-1,-,-,TRBV19,13,CASSIEGGTEAFF,TGTGCCAGTAGTATAGAAGGGGGCACTGAAGCTTTCTTT
TRBJ1-1,-,-,TRBV19,12,CASSVDPGEAFF,TGTGCCAGTAGTGTTGACCCGGGGGAAGCTTTCTTT
TRBJ2-1,-,TRBD2,TRBV7-3,14,CASSLGSSGGEQFF,TGTGCCAGCAGCTTAGGTAGCTCGGGAGGGGAGCAGTTCTTC
TRBJ1-2,-,-,TRBV4-3,13,CASSPTNLGGYTF,TGCGCCAGCAGCCCCACCAACCTGGGTGGCTACACCTTC